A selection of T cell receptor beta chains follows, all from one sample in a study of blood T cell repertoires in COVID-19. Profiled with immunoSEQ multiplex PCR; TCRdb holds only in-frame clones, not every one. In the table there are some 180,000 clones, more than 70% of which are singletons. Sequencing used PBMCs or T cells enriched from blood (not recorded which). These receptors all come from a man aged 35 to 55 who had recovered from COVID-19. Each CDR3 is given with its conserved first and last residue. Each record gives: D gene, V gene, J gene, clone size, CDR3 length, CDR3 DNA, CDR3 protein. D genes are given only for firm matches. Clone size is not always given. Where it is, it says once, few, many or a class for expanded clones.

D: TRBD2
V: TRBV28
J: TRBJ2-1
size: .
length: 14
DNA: TGTGCCACCAAAGCGGGATGGGATTACAGTGAGCAGTTCTTC
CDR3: CATKAGWDYSEQFF

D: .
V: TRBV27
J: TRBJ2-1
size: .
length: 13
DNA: TGTGCCAGCAGGAGGTCAGGGCCGAATGAGCAGTTCTTC
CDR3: CASRRSGPNEQFF

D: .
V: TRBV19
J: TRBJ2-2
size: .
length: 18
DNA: TGTGCTACAATGGGGTTACAGGGTGCGGCTTGGGAAACCGGGGAGCTGTTTTTT
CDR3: CATMGLQGAAWETGELFF

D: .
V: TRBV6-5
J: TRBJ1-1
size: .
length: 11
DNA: TGTGCCAGCAGTTACTCCTCCGAAGCTTTCTTT
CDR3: CASSYSSEAFF

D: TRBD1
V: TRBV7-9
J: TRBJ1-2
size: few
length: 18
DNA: TGTGCCAGCAGCTTAGGGGCGGGGACAGGGCGCACTAACTATGGCTACACCTTC
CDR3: CASSLGAGTGRTNYGYTF

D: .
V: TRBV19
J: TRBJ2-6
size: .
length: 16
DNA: TGTGCCAGTAGCGCGAGGGGGTTCTCTGGGGCCAACGTCCTGACTTTC
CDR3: CASSARGFSGANVLTF

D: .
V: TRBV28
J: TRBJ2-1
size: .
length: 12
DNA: TGTGCCATCAGGGCCTCCTACAATGAGCAGTTCTTC
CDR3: CAIRASYNEQFF

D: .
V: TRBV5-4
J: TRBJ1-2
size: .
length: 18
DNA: TGTGCCAGCAGCCTGATGTCTCGGGAGGCCAGCTCTAACTATGGCTACACCTTC
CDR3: CASSLMSREASSNYGYTF

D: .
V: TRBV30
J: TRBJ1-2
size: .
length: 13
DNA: TGTGCCTGCTCCAGGGGCCTCGATGGGGGCTACACCTTC
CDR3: CACSRGLDGGYTF

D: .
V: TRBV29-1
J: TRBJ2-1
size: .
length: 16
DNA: TGCAGCGTTGAACACCGTGGTAACGGGGGATACAATGAGCAGTTCTTC
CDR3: CSVEHRGNGGYNEQFF

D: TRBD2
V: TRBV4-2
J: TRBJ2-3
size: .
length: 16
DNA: TGTGCCAGCAGCCAAGCTAGCGGGGGGGCCACAGATACGCAGTATTTT
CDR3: CASSQASGGATDTQYF

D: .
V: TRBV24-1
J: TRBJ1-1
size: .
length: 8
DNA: TGTGCCCCCGAGGAAGCTTTCTTT
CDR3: CAPEEAFF

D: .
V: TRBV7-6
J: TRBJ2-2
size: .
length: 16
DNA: TGTGCCAGCAGCTTACCCGCAGGGGCCAACACCGGGGAGCTGTTTTTT
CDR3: CASSLPAGANTGELFF

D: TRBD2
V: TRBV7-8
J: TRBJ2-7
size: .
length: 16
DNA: TGTGCCAGCAGCCCTAAATGGGGGGGTCTTACCTACGAGCAGTACTTC
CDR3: CASSPKWGGLTYEQYF

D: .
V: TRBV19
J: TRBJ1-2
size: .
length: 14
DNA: TGTGCCAGTAGTAGCGTCGGGGATGGGCATGGCTACACCTTC
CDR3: CASSSVGDGHGYTF

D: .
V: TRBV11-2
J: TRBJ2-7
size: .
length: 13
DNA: TGTGCCAGCAGCTTTGGGGACACCTACGAGCAGTACTTC
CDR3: CASSFGDTYEQYF

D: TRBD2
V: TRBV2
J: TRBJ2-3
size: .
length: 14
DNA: TGTGCCAGCTGGGCTAGCGGAATTACAGATACGCAGTATTTT
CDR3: CASWASGITDTQYF

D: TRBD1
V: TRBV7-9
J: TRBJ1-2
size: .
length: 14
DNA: TGTGCCAGCAGTCCGGGACAGGGGACCTATGGCTACACCTTC
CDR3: CASSPGQGTYGYTF

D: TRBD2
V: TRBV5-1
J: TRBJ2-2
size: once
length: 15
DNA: TGCGCCAGCAGCCTTACGACTAGCGGGACCGGGGAGCTGTTTTTT
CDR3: CASSLTTSGTGELFF

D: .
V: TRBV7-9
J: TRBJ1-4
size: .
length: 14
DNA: TGTGCCAGCAGTCCCCGAGCAACTAATGAAAAACTGTTTTTT
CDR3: CASSPRATNEKLFF

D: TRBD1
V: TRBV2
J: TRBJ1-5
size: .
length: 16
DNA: TGTGCCAGCAGGGGGATTTGGACAGGGGGCAATCAGCCCCAGCATTTT
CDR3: CASRGIWTGGNQPQHF

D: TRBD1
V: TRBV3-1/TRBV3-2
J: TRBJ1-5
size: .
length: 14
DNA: TGTGCCAGCAGGGGACAGGGCAGCAATCAGCCCCAGCATTTT
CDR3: CASRGQGSNQPQHF

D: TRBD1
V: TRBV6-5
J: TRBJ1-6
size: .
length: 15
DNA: TGTGCCAGCAGTTACCATCGGGACAGGGATTCACCCCTCCACTTT
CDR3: CASSYHRDRDSPLHF

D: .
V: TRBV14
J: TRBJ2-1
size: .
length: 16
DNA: TGTGCCAGCAGCCAGGTACAGGGTCGGAGTTACAATGAGCAGTTCTTC
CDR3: CASSQVQGRSYNEQFF

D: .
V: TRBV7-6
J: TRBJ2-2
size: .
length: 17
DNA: TGTGCCAGCAGCCAGACACGACCCCCGGACAGCACCGGGGAGCTGTTTTTT
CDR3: CASSQTRPPDSTGELFF

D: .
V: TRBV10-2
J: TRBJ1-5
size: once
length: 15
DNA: TGCGCCAGCAGTGAGATGGGGGCTGGCAATCAGCCCCAGCATTTT
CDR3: CASSEMGAGNQPQHF

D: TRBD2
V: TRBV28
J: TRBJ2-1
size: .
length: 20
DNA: TGTGCCAGCAGACCGACTTGGACTAGCGGGAGCGGTGGTTTTGACAATGAGCAGTTCTTC
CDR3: CASRPTWTSGSGGFDNEQFF

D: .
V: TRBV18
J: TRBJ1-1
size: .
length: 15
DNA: TGTGCCAGCTCACCACGAGGGACACCAGAAAATGAAGCTTTCTTT
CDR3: CASSPRGTPENEAFF

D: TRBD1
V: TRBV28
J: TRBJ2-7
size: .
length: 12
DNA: TGTGCCAGCAGTTCCCCACGGGACAGGGCGTACTTC
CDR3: CASSSPRDRAYF

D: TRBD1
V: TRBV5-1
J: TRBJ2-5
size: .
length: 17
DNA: TGCGCCAGCAGCTGTAAGGACAGGGAAGGCCCAAGAGAGACCCAGTACTTC
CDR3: CASSCKDREGPRETQYF

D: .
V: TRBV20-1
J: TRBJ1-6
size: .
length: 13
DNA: TGCAGTGCTAGTGAGGGGCAGGATTCACCCCTCCACTTT
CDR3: CSASEGQDSPLHF

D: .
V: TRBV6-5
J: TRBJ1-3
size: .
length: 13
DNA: TGTGCCAGTACAGGCCCCTCTGGAAACACCATATATTTT
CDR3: CASTGPSGNTIYF

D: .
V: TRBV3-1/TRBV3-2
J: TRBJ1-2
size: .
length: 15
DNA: TGTGCCAGCAGCCAAGACCCTCGAGCTAACTATGGCTACACCTTC
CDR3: CASSQDPRANYGYTF

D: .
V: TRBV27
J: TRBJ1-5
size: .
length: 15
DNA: TGTGCCAGCAGTTTGGGCGGGGGAAGCAATCAGCCCCAGCATTTT
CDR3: CASSLGGGSNQPQHF

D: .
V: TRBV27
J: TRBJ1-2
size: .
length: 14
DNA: TGTGCCAGCAGTTTATCACCGCGGTCCTCTGGCTACACCTTC
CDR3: CASSLSPRSSGYTF

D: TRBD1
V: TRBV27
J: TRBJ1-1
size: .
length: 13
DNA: TGTGCCAGCAGCCCAGGGGGGCAGAGTGAAGCTTTCTTT
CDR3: CASSPGGQSEAFF

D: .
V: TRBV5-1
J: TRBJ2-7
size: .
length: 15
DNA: TGCGCCAGCAGCTTGGAGTTCCCAGGGGATTACGAGCAGTACTTC
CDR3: CASSLEFPGDYEQYF

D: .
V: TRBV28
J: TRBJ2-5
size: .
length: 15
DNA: TGTGCCAGCAGTGGGAAAGGCGGGGTAAAAGAGACCCAGTACTTC
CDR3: CASSGKGGVKETQYF

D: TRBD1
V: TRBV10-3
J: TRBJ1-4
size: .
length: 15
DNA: TGTGCCATCAGTGAGCCAACAGGGGAATGGGAAAAACTGTTTTTT
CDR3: CAISEPTGEWEKLFF